Below, 18 T cell receptor beta chains from the same sample are listed, as sequenced in a study of identical twins. MiXCR, run by TCRdb on the 5' RACE reads, gives a single entry per CDR3 protein. The sample includes about 430,000 distinct CDR3 sequences, about 18% of them seen just once. Sequencing used naive T cells sorted from blood. All receptors derive from a middle-aged man in good health.

This rearrangement joins TRBV11-1 to TRBJ2-1, with 16 bases fitting TRBD2. This CDR3 spans 21 amino acids. V was clipped by 3 bases and J by 0 bases; unmatched bases: 11. From germline, CDR1 is SGHAT and CDR2 FQDESV (reference sequence). The CDR3, as DNA: TGTGCCAGCAGCTTTCGTTTCTTGGGACTAGCGGGAGGGGTCTCCTACAATGAGCAGTTCTTC. Encoded protein: CASSFRFLGLAGGVSYNEQFF.

On this clonotype itself: One base away lies a much larger clone, so this may be a sequencing read error. The chain links TRBV29-1 to TRBJ2-2; the match to TRBD1 covers 7 bases. Trimming cost V 4 bases and J 3 bases; bases outside gene matches: 2. CDR1 and CDR2 from the germline V gene are SQVTM and ANQGSEA. The CDR3 runs to 13 residues. The CDR3 DNA is TGCAGCGTTGTCGGGACAGACACCGGGGAGCTGTTTTTT. Amino acid sequence: CSVVGTDTGELFF.

This clonotype was counted only a few times. The chain uses TRBV7-2 and TRBJ2-7; 10 nucleotides agree with TRBD2. CDR3 size: 14 residues. After removal of 2 bases from V and 4 bases from J, the junction contained 2 bases not matched to a gene. CDR1 is SGHTA, CDR2 FQGNSA, per germline. The CDR3, as DNA: TGTGCCAGCAGCTTAACTAGCGGGGCTTACGAGCAGTACTTC. Translation: CASSLTSGAYEQYF.

This clonotype was detected ten times or more. The chain carries TRBV6-1 and TRBJ2-7, with 11 bases that match TRBD2. The germline gives CDR1 MNHNS, CDR2 SASEGT. The CDR3 spans 16 residues. Germline trimming cut 0 bases from V and 5 bases from J; bases unmatched to any gene: 6. CDR3 in DNA: TGTGCCAGCAGTGAAGCTTGGGCTAGCGGGAGGCACGAGCAGTACTTC. Amino acid sequence: CASSEAWASGRHEQYF.

The table lists this clonotype with many counts. The chain links TRBV12-3 or TRBV12-4 to TRBJ2-1, with D perhaps matching TRBD2 (7 bases). CDR3 length equals 13 residues. With 8 bases removed from V and 5 bases from J, the gap between germline ends came to 13 bases. For the CDR3, the DNA is TGTGCCAGCGGGAGGGGGGGCCACAATGAGCAGTTCTTC. Protein product: CASGRGGHNEQFF.

The table lists this clonotype with many counts. The rearrangement joins TRBV20-1 to TRBJ2-1; 11 nucleotides match TRBD2. The CDR3 consists of 14 residues. CDR1 is DFQATT and CDR2 is SNEGSKA in the germline V gene (reference sequence). With 7 bases clipped from V and 4 bases from J, the junction kept 6 bases outside the gene matches. CDR3 in DNA: TGCAGTGAACGACTAGCGGGGCGATACAATGAGCAGTTCTTC. Translating gives CSERLAGRYNEQFF.

This clonotype was detected a few times. The CDR3 nucleotides read TGTGCCAGCAGTTCGACCGACAGGGGATTAACTGAAGCTTTCTTT. Protein product: CASSSTDRGLTEAFF. The V call is TRBV6-2 or TRBV6-3, the J call TRBJ1-1; 8 bases align to TRBD1. Trimming cost V 4 bases and J 5 bases; bases outside gene matches: 9. The CDR3 has 15 residues. Germline V gives CDR1 MNHEY, CDR2 SVGEGT.

This chain uses TRBV20-1 with TRBJ2-7; 8 positions agree with TRBD2. Losses at the gene ends were 0 bases for V and 3 bases for J; bases not matched to a gene: 7. The germline V gene encodes CDR1 DFQATT and CDR2 SNEGSKA (reference sequence). The CDR3 sequence is 15 residues long. The CDR3 region is CSARESGGTVYEQYF. The DNA for the CDR3 is TGCAGTGCTAGAGAGAGCGGGGGAACAGTCTACGAGCAGTACTTC.

At least ten counts were recorded for this clonotype. The rearrangement uses TRBV29-1 and TRBJ2-2; the D gene is possibly TRBD2 (5 bases). Between the trimmed V and J ends, which lost 6 bases and 6 bases, there was a span of 11 bases. The CDR3 sequence is 12 residues long. CDR1 is SQVTM and CDR2 is ANQGSEA in the germline V gene. The CDR3 loop reads CSVSPGAGELFF. In DNA form, the CDR3 reads TGCAGCGTATCTCCCGGGGCCGGGGAGCTGTTTTTT.

This clonotype was detected a few times. The rearrangement uses TRBV7-8 and TRBJ2-2, with D perhaps TRBD2 (6 bases). Per the germline V gene, CDR1 is SGHVS and CDR2 is FQNEAQ. This CDR3 has 16 amino acids. The V end was cut by 2 bases, the J end by 0 bases, with 10 bases between. In DNA, the CDR3 is TGTGCCAGCAGCTTATTCGGCGGGGCGAACACCGGGGAGCTGTTTTTT. It is translated as CASSLFGGANTGELFF.

The V and J genes are TRBV21-1 and TRBJ2-7; the D call of TRBD1 is as the table states it, not checked on the DNA. TRBV21-1 has pseudogene status. There are 10 residues in the CDR3. In DNA form, the CDR3 reads TGTGCCAGCAGCACGGGGGCTGAGTACTTC. This gives the protein CASSTGAEYF.

V gene TRBV24-1 combines with J gene TRBJ2-1; 8 bases agree with TRBD1. Germline assignment: CDR1 KGHDR and CDR2 SFDVKD. V trimming: 6 bases; J trimming: 8 bases; junction bases outside the gene matches: 8. This CDR3 region has 14 residues. CDR3 region: CATSPQGAPDEQFF. In DNA, the CDR3 is TGTGCCACCAGTCCTCAGGGGGCGCCTGATGAGCAGTTCTTC.

The chain joins TRBV7-9 to TRBJ2-7; possible D gene TRBD2, 6 bases. Germline V gene lookup returns CDR1 SEHNR and CDR2 FQNEAQ (reference sequence). The CDR3 contains 14 residues. The germline V and J ends were trimmed by 5 bases and 3 bases, with 14 bases remaining between them. CDR3 nucleotide sequence: TGTGCCAGCAGCCCGCTTTGGGGGGTCTACGAGCAGTACTTC. It is translated as CASSPLWGVYEQYF.

About this clonotype: A much larger clone differs from this one at a single base, so this may be a read error. V gene TRBV5-1 combines with J gene TRBJ2-7; 9 nucleotides match TRBD2. This CDR3 is 14 amino acids long. Germline values: CDR1 SGHRS, CDR2 YFSETQ. Trimming took 3 bases from V and 11 from J; bases not matched to a gene: 12. In DNA, the CDR3 is TGCGCCAGCAGCTGGCGGGAGGGCCGAGATGAGGAGTACTTC. Protein sequence: CASSWREGRDEEYF.

This clonotype has just a few counts. The genes are TRBV24-1 and TRBJ2-1; D ambiguous. Germline CDR1 KGHDR, CDR2 SFDVKD. Trimming shortened V by 1 base and J by 4 bases, and 7 bases separated the two germline ends. The length of the CDR3 is 14 residues. The CDR3 protein is CATSDLWPYNEQFF. In DNA form, the CDR3 reads TGTGCCACCAGTGATTTATGGCCGTACAATGAGCAGTTCTTC.

This clonotype appeared many times. The chain employs TRBV28 and TRBJ2-1; D is unresolved. Trimming stripped 6 bases from V and 10 bases from J, with 7 bases between. Looked up from germline, CDR1 is MDHEN and CDR2 is SYDVKM. This CDR3 contains 10 residues. CDR3 bases: TGTGCCAGCAGCCTACGGGAGCAGTTCTTC. This encodes CASSLREQFF.

The J gene is TRBJ1-6, the V gene TRBV27; D unresolved. The CDR3 consists of 13 residues. V was pared by 8 bases and J by 8 bases, with 13 bases between. Germline V gene sequence: CDR1 MNHEY, CDR2 SMNVEV (reference sequence). The CDR3 here is CASSRVADSPLHF. The CDR3 DNA reads as TGTGCCAGCTCCCGGGTGGCGGATTCACCCCTCCACTTT.

On this clonotype itself: The junction shows a germline mismatch at one end, possibly a read error. This chain links TRBV10-3 with TRBJ1-1; tentatively, D is TRBD1 (6 bases). Looked up from germline, CDR1 is ENHRY and CDR2 is SYGVKD. The CDR3 totals 12 residues. The CDR3 region has the DNA TGTACCATCAGTGAGGGGGATACTGAAGCTTTCTTT. It is translated as CTISEGDTEAFF.